The text below deals with one T cell receptor (beta chain). One end of the junction fails to match germline, which may point to a read error. There are 15 residues in the CDR3. CDR1 and CDR2 (germline): LNHDA, SQIVND (reference sequence). The data originate from a study of Graves' ophthalmopathy and Graves' hyperthyroidism. RNA transcripts provided the template for amplifying TCR beta CDR3 regions. Investigators did first-round RT-PCR with HTBI primers, then second-round multiplex PCR. TCRdb itself ran the multiplex PCR reads through MiXCR, one entry per CDR3 protein. The repertoire holds about 740,000 distinct CDR3 sequences, with roughly two fifths as singletons.

This clonotype originated in an adult man with Graves' ophthalmopathy. The specimen sequenced was peripheral blood. The V call is TRBV19, the J call TRBJ2-7, with 8 bases aligning to TRBD1. CDR3 DNA sequence: TGTGCCAGTAGTGTGACAGGGGACGACTCCTACAAGCAGTACTTC. Translation: CASSVTGDDSYKQYF. The whole variable domain, filled in from reference TRBV19 and TRBJ2-7, reads DGGITQSPKYLFRKEGQNVTLSCEQNLNHDAMYWYRQDPGQGLRLIYYSQIVNDFQKGDIAEGYSVSREKKESFPLTVTSAQKNPTAFYLCASSVTGDDSYKQYFGPGTRLTVT.